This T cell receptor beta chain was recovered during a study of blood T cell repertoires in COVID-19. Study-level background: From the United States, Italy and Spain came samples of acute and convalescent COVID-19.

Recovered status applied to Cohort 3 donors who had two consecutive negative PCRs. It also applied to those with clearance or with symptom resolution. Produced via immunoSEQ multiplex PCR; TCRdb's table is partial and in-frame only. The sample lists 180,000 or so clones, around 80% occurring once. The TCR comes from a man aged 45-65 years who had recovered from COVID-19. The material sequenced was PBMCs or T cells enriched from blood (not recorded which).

In DNA form, the CDR3 reads TGTGCCAGCAGCTTATCGGCGCGGCCCAATGAGCAGTTCTTC. It specifies CASSLSARPNEQFF. The V and J genes are TRBV7-3 and TRBJ2-1; D is ambiguous. Germline values: CDR1 SGHTA, CDR2 FQGTGA. The CDR3 sequence is 14 residues long. Trimming shortened V by 2 bases and J by 6 bases, and 11 bases separated the two germline ends.